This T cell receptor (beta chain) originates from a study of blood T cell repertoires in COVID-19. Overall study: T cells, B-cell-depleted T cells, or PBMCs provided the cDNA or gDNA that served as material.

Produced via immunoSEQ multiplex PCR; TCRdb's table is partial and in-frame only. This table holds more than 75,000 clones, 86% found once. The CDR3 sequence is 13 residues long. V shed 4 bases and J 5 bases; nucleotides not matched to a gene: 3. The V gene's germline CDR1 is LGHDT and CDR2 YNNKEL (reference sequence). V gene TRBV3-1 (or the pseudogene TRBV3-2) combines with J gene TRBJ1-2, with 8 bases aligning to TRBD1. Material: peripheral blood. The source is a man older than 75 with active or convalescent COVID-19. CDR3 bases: TGTGCCAGCAGCCTGACAGGGGAGTATGGCTACACCTTC. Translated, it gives CASSLTGEYGYTF.